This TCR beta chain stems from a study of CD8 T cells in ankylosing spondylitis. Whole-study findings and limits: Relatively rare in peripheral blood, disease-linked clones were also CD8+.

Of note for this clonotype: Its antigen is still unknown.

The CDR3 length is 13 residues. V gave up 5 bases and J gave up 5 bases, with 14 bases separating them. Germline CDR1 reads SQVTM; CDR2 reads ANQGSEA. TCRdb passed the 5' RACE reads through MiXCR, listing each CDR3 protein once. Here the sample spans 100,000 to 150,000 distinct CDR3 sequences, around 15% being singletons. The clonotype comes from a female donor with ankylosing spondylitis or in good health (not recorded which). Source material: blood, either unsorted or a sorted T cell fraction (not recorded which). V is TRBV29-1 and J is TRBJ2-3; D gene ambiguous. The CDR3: CSVRGVLLDTQYF. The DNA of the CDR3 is TGCAGCGTTCGTGGGGTTCTGCTAGATACGCAGTATTTT.